This T cell receptor (beta chain) was observed in a study of blood T cell repertoires in COVID-19. For the study at large: PBMCs, B-cell-depleted T cells, or T cells provided the cDNA or gDNA that made up the material.

This clone was seen a few times. The protocol was immunoSEQ multiplex PCR, while the TCRdb copy is restricted to in-frame clones and leaves out a portion. Of 160,000 or so clones in the sample, less than 90% were seen once. The receptor was derived from a woman in her seventies with acute or convalescent COVID-19. The sequenced sample was peripheral blood.

The CDR3 here is CASSRQGSASGANVLTF. CDR3 bases: TGTGCCAGCAGCCGTCAGGGCAGTGCCTCTGGGGCCAACGTCCTGACTTTC. The rearrangement links TRBV14 to TRBJ2-6; possible D gene TRBD1, 5 bases. The CDR3 is 17 residues long. Looked up from germline, CDR1 is SGHDN and CDR2 is FVKESK. V was cut by 4 bases and J by 0 bases, with 13 bases left in between. Full variable domain (missing parts from reference TRBV14 and TRBJ2-6): EAGVTQFPSHSVIEKGQTVTLRCDPISGHDNLYWYRRVMGKEIKFLLHFVKESKQDESGMPNNRFLAERTGGTYSTLKVQPAELEDSGVYFCASSRQGSASGANVLTFGAGSRLTVL.